Listed here are 19 T cell receptor beta chains from one sample, sequenced in a study of shared clonotypes between healthy human individuals. Using immunoSEQ multiplex PCR, the repertoire was profiled, and TCRdb retains in-frame clones only, with some absent. This sample carries around 1.6 million clones, 98% of them seen once, and the ten largest clones take around 0.47%. Material for sequencing was naive CD4+ T cells sorted from blood. As for subset: CD45RA+ positively selected. The receptors here all came from a man aged 30-40 years in good health.

V and J are TRBV19 and TRBJ2-5, with 7 nucleotides matching TRBD2. The CDR3 length is 14 residues. In germline, CDR1 is LNHDA, CDR2 SQIVND (reference sequence). The trim removed 4 bases at V and 4 bases at J, leaving 6 bases unmatched. The CDR3 loop is CASSTPGGGETQYF. CDR3 coding DNA: TGTGCCAGTAGTACCCCGGGGGGAGGAGAGACCCAGTACTTC.

In regard to this clone: Additional DNA sequences in this sample encode the identical CDR3. V gene TRBV28 combines with J gene TRBJ2-7, with a tentative D call TRBD2 (5 bases). Germline loops: CDR1 MDHEN, CDR2 SYDVKM. Trimming pared 3 bases from V and 1 base from J, leaving 7 bases between. The length of the CDR3 is 13 residues. The CDR3: CASSFSGSYEQYF. The CDR3 DNA reads as TGTGCCAGCAGTTTTTCGGGGTCCTACGAGCAGTACTTC. Looking up the rest from reference TRBV28 and TRBJ2-7 gives the full variable domain: DVKVTQSSRYLVKRTGEKVFLECVQDMDHENMFWYRQDPGLGLRLIYFSYDVKMKEKGDIPEGYSVSREKKERFSLILESASTNQTSMYLCASSFSGSYEQYFGPGTRLTVT.

Comment on this clone: The sample contains more than one DNA sequence encoding this CDR3. This sequence joins TRBV6-6 and TRBJ2-3; possible D gene TRBD2, 5 bases. Germline V gene data show CDR1 as MNHNY and CDR2 as SVGAGI (reference sequence). Trimming shortened V by 5 bases and J by 6 bases, and 9 bases separated the two germline ends. This CDR3 spans 12 amino acids. The CDR3 bases are TGTGCCAGCAGTCCGATAGCGGATACGCAGTATTTT. This translates into CASSPIADTQYF.

J is TRBJ1-2 and V is TRBV4-3; D is undetermined. Germline lookup yields CDR1 LGHNA and CDR2 YSLEER. V lost 0 bases to trimming and J lost 8 bases, with 10 bases between them. The CDR3 has 13 amino acids. The CDR3 DNA sequence: TGCGCCAGCAGCCAAGATGGGTCACAAGGCTACACCTTC. Translation: CASSQDGSQGYTF.

This clone was counted once. V usage is TRBV20-1 and J usage is TRBJ1-1; D is uncertain. The CDR3 contains 11 residues. Germline CDR1 and CDR2: DFQATT and SNEGSKA (reference sequence). V lost 0 bases, J lost 11 bases, and 10 bases lay in between. The CDR3 sequence is CSAREAPSAFF. The CDR3 region has the DNA TGCAGTGCTAGAGAGGCCCCGTCGGCTTTCTTT.

This chain connects TRBV6-1 to TRBJ1-5; D may be TRBD1 (5 bases). Germline CDR1 and CDR2: MNHNS and SASEGT. The CDR3 loop spans 16 amino acids. Between the trimmed V and J ends, which lost 4 bases and 4 bases, there was a span of 17 bases. CDR3 sequence (DNA): TGTGCCAGCAGTGCCTCCGTCGCGAGGACAAATCAGCCCCAGCATTTT. Its translation is CASSASVARTNQPQHF.

This CDR3 reads CASSISGKLGYEQYF. CDR3 DNA sequence: TGTGCCAGCAGCATTAGCGGGAAGCTGGGTTACGAGCAGTACTTC. The chain carries TRBV9 and TRBJ2-7; 8 nucleotides match TRBD2. Germline lookup yields CDR1 SGDLS and CDR2 YYNGEE. The trim removed 4 bases at V and 4 bases at J, leaving 10 bases unmatched. The CDR3 loop spans 15 amino acids.

Note on this clone: Other DNA variants within this sample encode the same CDR3. The chain recombines TRBV6-6 with TRBJ2-7; no firm D call. Germline values: CDR1 MNHNY, CDR2 SVGAGI (reference sequence). CDR3 size: 11 residues. V lost 4 bases and J 2 bases, leaving 3 bases between the germline ends. The CDR3 DNA reads as TGTGCCAGCAGTTCTGCCTACGAGCAGTACTTC. It translates to CASSSAYEQYF.

This rearrangement joins TRBV11-3 to TRBJ2-1; D remains ambiguous. The CDR3 length is 11 residues. Between the trimmed V and J ends, which lost 4 bases and 10 bases, there was a span of 8 bases. Germline V gives CDR1 SGHNT, CDR2 YENEEA. The CDR3 loop reads CASSSGPEQFF. The DNA for the CDR3 is TGTGCCAGCAGCTCAGGCCCGGAGCAGTTCTTC.

In regard to this clone: A read error may produce the germline difference seen at one junction end. V gene TRBV10-1 combines with J gene TRBJ2-2; D possibly matches TRBD1 or TRBD2 (5 bases each). Germline lookup yields CDR1 WNHNN and CDR2 SYGVQD (reference sequence). The CDR3 loop spans 12 amino acids. CDR3 protein: CASNEGTGELFF. Written as DNA, the CDR3 is TGCGCCAGCAATGAGGGGACCGGGGAGCTGTTTTTT.

As regards this clone: A read error may produce the germline difference seen at one junction end. V and J are TRBV7-7 and TRBJ2-2, with D perhaps given as TRBD1 or TRBD2 (5 bases each). The germline V gene has CDR1 SSHAT and CDR2 FNYEAQ (reference sequence). This CDR3 has 17 residues. CDR3 amino acids: CASSLFPGTTNTGELFF. The DNA of the CDR3 is TGTGCTAGCAGCTTATTTCCGGGGACGACGAACACCGGGGAGCTGTTTTTT.

The chain combines TRBV18 with TRBJ2-7; D might be TRBD1 (6 bases). V lost 2 bases to trimming and J lost 2 bases, with 10 bases between them. Germline V gene lookup returns CDR1 KGHSH and CDR2 LQKENI. The length of the CDR3 is 14 residues. The CDR3 DNA follows: TGTGCCAGCTCACCAACGGCAGGGGCCTACGAGCAGTACTTC. It translates to CASSPTAGAYEQYF.

The chain uses TRBV7-9 and TRBJ2-7; no definite D call. V lost 1 base and J lost 7, with 8 bases in between. CDR3 size: 12 residues. Germline assignment: CDR1 SEHNR and CDR2 FQNEAQ (reference sequence). This CDR3 reads CASSLVSREQYF. CDR3 DNA: TGTGCCAGCAGCTTAGTTTCCAGGGAGCAGTACTTC.

The J gene is TRBJ2-4, the V gene TRBV28, with 7 bases identical to TRBD1. The CDR3 runs 17 residues. The germline gives CDR1 MDHEN, CDR2 SYDVKM. With 6 bases clipped from V and 7 bases from J, the junction kept 18 bases outside the gene matches. CDR3: CASSPRQGNIGGNIQYF. CDR3 nucleotides: TGTGCCAGCAGCCCAAGACAGGGAAACATTGGGGGCAACATTCAGTACTTC.

The rearrangement links TRBV7-2 to TRBJ2-7; no clear D gene. This CDR3 spans 14 amino acids. With 1 base removed from V and 2 bases from J, the gap between germline ends came to 9 bases. Germline-derived CDR1 and CDR2 are SGHTA and FQGNSA. The CDR3 DNA sequence: TGTGCCAGCAGCTTAGACAGCTCAGCCTACGAGCAGTACTTC. Its translation is CASSLDSSAYEQYF.

The V gene is TRBV18, the J gene TRBJ2-7; the match to TRBD1 covers 8 bases. The trim removed 4 bases at V and 0 bases at J, leaving 5 bases unmatched. This CDR3 region has 15 residues. Germline lookup yields CDR1 KGHSH and CDR2 LQKENI. CDR3 nucleotide sequence: TGTGCCAGCTCACGTAGACAGGGGAGCTCCTACGAGCAGTACTTC. Its protein product is CASSRRQGSSYEQYF.

V is TRBV10-3 and J is TRBJ2-7, with no clear D. V was cut by 0 bases and J by 2 bases, with 8 bases left in between. The CDR3 sequence is 14 residues long. The germline CDR1 and CDR2 sequences are ENHRY and SYGVKD. CDR3 sequence (DNA): TGTGCCATCAGTGAGTCTCACAACCCCTACGAGCAGTACTTC. It is translated as CAISESHNPYEQYF.

V is TRBV7-2 and J is TRBJ2-6; tentatively, D is TRBD1 (5 bases). The CDR3 has 16 residues. Trimming pared 5 bases from V and 2 bases from J, leaving 13 bases between. Germline V gene data show CDR1 as SGHTA and CDR2 as FQGNSA. The CDR3 DNA follows: TGTGCCAGCAGCAGAGGCTCAGGGACTGGGGCCAACGTCCTGACTTTC. Protein product: CASSRGSGTGANVLTF.

The V gene is TRBV10-3, the J gene TRBJ2-7, with 8 bases lining up with TRBD1. The junction had 12 bases not matched to a gene; V was cut back by 10 bases and J by 1 base. The germline CDR1 and CDR2 sequences are ENHRY and SYGVKD. The length of the CDR3 is 15 residues. As DNA, the CDR3 is TGTGCCACCCTGACACAGGGGGTGTTATCCTACGAGCAGTACTTC. Translation gives CATLTQGVLSYEQYF.